These T cell receptor beta chains were read from a single sample in a study of cytomegalovirus exposure and HLA in healthy donors. Assay used: immunoSEQ multiplex PCR; TCRdb lists only in-frame clones, some missing. The repertoire has fewer than 200,000 clones, approximately 75% of them found once; the top ten carry roughly 1.6%. Sequencing input: PBMCs. The source is a girl between 5 and 17 years old in good health and CMV-seronegative. Both conserved end residues are part of each CDR3. A D gene is named only where the DNA matches it firmly. Rows may omit the clone size; those that give it use once, few, many or a size class.

CDR3	DNA	D	size	V	J
CATSRDLGSEQYF	TGTGCCACCAGCAGAGATTTGGGCAGCGAGCAGTACTTC	.	.	TRBV15	TRBJ2-7
CASSSDYNEQFF	TGCGCCAGCAGCTCAGATTACAATGAGCAGTTCTTC	.	.	TRBV5-1	TRBJ2-1
CASSSSGGGNQPQHF	TGTGCCAGCAGCTCCTCCGGGGGAGGCAATCAGCCCCAGCATTTT	.	.	TRBV5-6	TRBJ1-5
CASSQGQGPYVDEQFF	TGTGCCAGCAGTCAGGGACAGGGTCCGTATGTGGATGAGCAGTTCTTC	TRBD1	.	TRBV27	TRBJ2-1
CASSPDLASSYNEQFF	TGCGCCAGCAGCCCGGACTTGGCGAGCTCCTACAATGAGCAGTTCTTC	.	.	TRBV10-1	TRBJ2-1
CASSYVISSADYEQYF	TGCGCCAGCAGCTATGTGATCTCTAGCGCCGACTACGAGCAGTACTTC	.	few	TRBV4-1	TRBJ2-7
CASSLAGGQGAADTQYF	TGTGCCAGCAGCTTGGCCGGGGGCCAGGGGGCTGCAGATACGCAGTATTTT	TRBD1	.	TRBV5-4	TRBJ2-3
CASSRSSGDPNEQFF	TGTGCCAGCAGCAGATCTAGCGGGGACCCCAATGAGCAGTTCTTC	TRBD2	few	TRBV2	TRBJ2-1
CASSPAGNYGYTF	TGTGCCAGCTCACCCGCGGGGAACTATGGCTACACCTTC	.	.	TRBV18	TRBJ1-2
CASSLGLAGTGELFF	TGTGCCAGCAGCTTGGGACTAGCAGGCACCGGGGAGCTGTTTTTT	TRBD2	.	TRBV11-2	TRBJ2-2
CASSYGGTSYNEQFF	TGTGCCAGCAGTTACGGTGGGACTAGCTACAATGAGCAGTTCTTC	TRBD2	.	TRBV6-5	TRBJ2-1
CASSRPGRGGVYGYTF	TGTGCCAGCAGCCGCCCTGGGAGGGGAGGCGTCTATGGCTACACCTTC	.	.	TRBV7-9	TRBJ1-2
CASSLGQNNSPLHF	TGTGCCAGCAGCTTGGGACAGAATAATTCACCCCTCCACTTT	TRBD1	once	TRBV7-9	TRBJ1-6
CATSREAGGAFSGNTIYF	TGTGCCACCAGCAGGGAGGCCGGAGGGGCCTTCTCTGGAAACACCATATATTTT	.	once	TRBV15	TRBJ1-3
CAISWGGQETQYF	TGTGCCATCAGTTGGGGGGGTCAAGAGACCCAGTACTTC	TRBD2	.	TRBV10-3	TRBJ2-5
CASSLVLQDSYEQYF	TGTGCCAGCAGCTTAGTGTTACAGGACTCCTACGAGCAGTACTTC	.	.	TRBV7-9	TRBJ2-7
CSVEDRGSGTGNTGELFF	TGCAGCGTTGAAGATCGGGGGAGCGGGACAGGGAACACCGGGGAGCTGTTTTTT	.	.	TRBV29-1	TRBJ2-2
CASSFDRTSGGDEQFF	TGCGCCAGCAGCTTCGATCGGACTAGCGGGGGGGATGAGCAGTTCTTC	TRBD2	.	TRBV5-1	TRBJ2-1
CASSLGGVSGYGYTF	TGTGCCAGCTCATTAGGAGGGGTATCGGGCTATGGCTACACCTTC	.	.	TRBV27	TRBJ1-2
CASSSEDTDTQYF	TGTGCCAGCAGCTCGGAGGACACAGATACGCAGTATTTT	.	.	TRBV5-4	TRBJ2-3
CASDRQGQGYTF	TGTGCCAGCGATAGGCAGGGTCAAGGCTACACCTTC	.	.	TRBV18	TRBJ1-2
CASSAGDTGELFF	TGTGCCAGCAGTGCGGGGGACACCGGGGAGCTGTTTTTT	.	few	TRBV6-4	TRBJ2-2
CASSLSGQVGVEQFF	TGTGCCAGCAGCTTATCGGGACAGGTTGGGGTTGAGCAGTTCTTC	TRBD1	.	TRBV7-3	TRBJ2-1
CASRPETGGTEAFF	TGTGCCAGTAGACCGGAGACAGGGGGCACTGAAGCTTTCTTT	TRBD1	.	TRBV19	TRBJ1-1
CASTPWVGGPRNYGYTF	TGTGCCAGCACCCCCTGGGTGGGAGGCCCGAGGAACTATGGCTACACCTTC	.	.	TRBV9	TRBJ1-2
CASSWTGTSFSYEQYF	TGTGCCAGCAGCTGGACCGGGACTAGCTTTTCCTACGAGCAGTACTTC	TRBD2	once	TRBV5-6	TRBJ2-7
CASSPQGGGQPQHF	TGTGCCAGCAGTCCGCAAGGGGGGGGTCAGCCCCAGCATTTT	.	few	TRBV6-6	TRBJ1-5
CASSARQGALGAFF	TGTGCCAGCAGCGCTCGACAGGGGGCTCTTGGAGCTTTCTTT	TRBD1	.	TRBV7-9	TRBJ1-1
CASSERTPDEKLFF	TGTGCCAGCAGTGAAAGGACACCTGATGAAAAACTGTTTTTT	.	.	TRBV6-1	TRBJ1-4
CASSLGGTRGGYTF	TGTGCCAGCAGCCTGGGGGGTACACGCGGGGGCTACACCTTC	.	.	TRBV5-4	TRBJ1-2
CASSKDRGGSYEQYF	TGTGCCAGCAGCAAGGACAGGGGAGGGTCCTACGAGCAGTACTTC	TRBD1	.	TRBV7-6	TRBJ2-7
CASSLADSLHGYTF	TGTGCCAGCAGCTTGGCCGACAGCCTCCATGGCTACACCTTC	.	.	TRBV5-4	TRBJ1-2
CASSEGTGGLTDTQYF	TGTGCCAGCAGTGAAGGGACAGGGGGACTCACAGATACGCAGTATTTT	TRBD1	.	TRBV6-1	TRBJ2-3
CAHGQGSRHGYTF	TGTGCCCACGGGCAGGGTAGTCGACATGGCTACACCTTC	.	.	TRBV30	TRBJ1-2
CASSPRPGQGPDTQYF	TGTGCCAGCTCACCACGGCCGGGACAGGGGCCAGATACGCAGTATTTT	TRBD1	few	TRBV18	TRBJ2-3
CASSLDSRYYGYTF	TGTGCCAGCAGTTTGGACAGCCGATACTATGGCTACACCTTC	.	.	TRBV13	TRBJ1-2
CASALRTGDEQYF	TGTGCTAGTGCCCTCCGGACAGGGGACGAGCAGTACTTC	TRBD1	few	TRBV12-5	TRBJ2-7
CASILAGGSYNSPLHF	TGTGCCAGCATTTTAGCAGGGGGCTCCTATAATTCACCCCTCCACTTT	TRBD1	.	TRBV6-6	TRBJ1-6
CAWSIGTSGVGETQYF	TGTGCCTGGAGCATCGGGACTAGCGGGGTTGGAGAGACCCAGTACTTC	TRBD2	many	TRBV30	TRBJ2-5
CAISESTGTGGKSGEQYF	TGTGCCATCAGTGAGTCGACGGGGACAGGGGGTAAATCCGGCGAGCAGTACTTC	TRBD1	once	TRBV10-3	TRBJ2-7
CASSRQLSEYF	TGCGCCAGCAGTCGACAGCTCTCGGAGTACTTC	.	.	TRBV23-1	TRBJ2-7
CASSLNTGGGRNEQFF	TGTGCCAGCAGCCTTAACACAGGGGGCGGGCGGAATGAGCAGTTCTTC	TRBD1	.	TRBV4-2	TRBJ2-1
CASSQAAGGPQYTGELFF	TGTGCCAGCAGCCAAGCAGCGGGGGGGCCCCAATACACCGGGGAGCTGTTTTTT	TRBD2	once	TRBV4-2	TRBJ2-2
CAITSQGGAGTEAFF	TGTGCCATCACCTCCCAAGGGGGGGCGGGAACTGAAGCTTTCTTT	.	.	TRBV6-1	TRBJ1-1
CASRLFGGGVDYGYTF	TGCGCCAGCAGACTATTCGGGGGAGGTGTGGACTATGGCTACACCTTC	.	.	TRBV4-1	TRBJ1-2
CASSRGQGRNGNEQFF	TGTGCCAGCAGTCGTGGACAGGGAAGAAACGGAAATGAGCAGTTCTTC	TRBD1	.	TRBV5-6	TRBJ2-1
CATRSGDPSGELFF	TGTGCCACTCGGTCGGGGGACCCATCCGGGGAGCTGTTTTTT	.	once	TRBV10-3	TRBJ2-2
CASKVGHSSYEQYF	TGCGCCAGCAAGGTAGGACACAGCTCCTACGAGCAGTACTTC	.	.	TRBV5-1	TRBJ2-7
CASSQSPLGSRHF	TGTGCCAGCAGCCAATCACCTCTCGGGTCCAGGCATTTT	.	few	TRBV14	TRBJ1-5
CASSDGLAGGFYVGCF	TGTGCCAGCAGTGATGGACTAGCGGGGGGTTTTTACGTGGGATGCTTC	TRBD2	.	TRBV6-1	TRBJ2-7
CASSNPSGAVETQYF	TGTGCCAGCAGCAATCCTAGCGGGGCCGTGGAGACCCAGTACTTC	TRBD2	.	TRBV5-4	TRBJ2-5
CSVGSFNEKLFF	TGCAGCGTTGGCAGTTTTAATGAAAAACTGTTTTTT	.	few	TRBV29-1	TRBJ1-4